The sequence of this T cell receptor beta chain was determined in a study of blood T cell repertoires in COVID-19. Study background: The United States, Italy and Spain provided the acute and convalescent COVID-19 samples. T cells, B-cell-depleted T cells, or PBMCs provided the cDNA or gDNA that served as material.

This clone was found once. Under the authors' procedure: Using reference gene primer amplification, nucleated cell counts were estimated. Assay used: immunoSEQ multiplex PCR; TCRdb lists only in-frame clones, some missing. That table gives V, J and clone size, and the DNA gave D and trimming. The table includes about 100,000 clones, almost 80% detected once. The V and J ends lost 5 bases and 0 bases respectively, with 13 bases between them. The CDR3 loop spans 16 amino acids. CDR1 and CDR2 (germline): SGHTA, FQGNSA. Sequencing used peripheral blood. V gene TRBV7-2 combines with J gene TRBJ2-2; D is perhaps TRBD2 (6 bases). This receptor was obtained from a woman in her 70s with acute or convalescent COVID-19. The CDR3 sequence: CASSLREVANTGELFF. The CDR3 DNA follows: TGTGCCAGCAGCCTGAGGGAGGTGGCGAACACCGGGGAGCTGTTTTTT.